The clone carrying this T cell receptor beta chain was seen once. The record originates from a study of blood T cell repertoires in COVID-19. Study information: Samples of COVID-19 (acute and convalescent) were obtained from the United States, Italy and Spain. Nucleic acid was either cDNA or gDNA, and it came from T cells, B-cell-depleted T cells, or PBMCs.

CDR1 and CDR2 from the germline V gene are SGHVS and FNYEAQ. The length of the CDR3 is 14 residues. The V and J ends lost 5 bases and 4 bases, in that order; junction bases with no gene match: 3. Original processing methods: How many nucleated cells were present was estimated from reference gene primer amplification. Sequencing was performed with immunoSEQ multiplex PCR; in TCRdb, only in-frame clones are kept and a portion is missing. The V and J calls and clone size are taken from that table; D and trimming were inferred from the DNA. The sample yields 100,000 or so clones, about 85% seen once. The sample was peripheral blood. The J gene is TRBJ1-1, the V gene TRBV7-6; 11 bases line up with TRBD1. This TCR derives from a man aged 50-60 years with acute or convalescent COVID-19. The CDR3 DNA reads TGTGCCAGCAGCAGGGGACAGGGGGGCACTGAAGCTTTCTTT. It codes for CASSRGQGGTEAFF.